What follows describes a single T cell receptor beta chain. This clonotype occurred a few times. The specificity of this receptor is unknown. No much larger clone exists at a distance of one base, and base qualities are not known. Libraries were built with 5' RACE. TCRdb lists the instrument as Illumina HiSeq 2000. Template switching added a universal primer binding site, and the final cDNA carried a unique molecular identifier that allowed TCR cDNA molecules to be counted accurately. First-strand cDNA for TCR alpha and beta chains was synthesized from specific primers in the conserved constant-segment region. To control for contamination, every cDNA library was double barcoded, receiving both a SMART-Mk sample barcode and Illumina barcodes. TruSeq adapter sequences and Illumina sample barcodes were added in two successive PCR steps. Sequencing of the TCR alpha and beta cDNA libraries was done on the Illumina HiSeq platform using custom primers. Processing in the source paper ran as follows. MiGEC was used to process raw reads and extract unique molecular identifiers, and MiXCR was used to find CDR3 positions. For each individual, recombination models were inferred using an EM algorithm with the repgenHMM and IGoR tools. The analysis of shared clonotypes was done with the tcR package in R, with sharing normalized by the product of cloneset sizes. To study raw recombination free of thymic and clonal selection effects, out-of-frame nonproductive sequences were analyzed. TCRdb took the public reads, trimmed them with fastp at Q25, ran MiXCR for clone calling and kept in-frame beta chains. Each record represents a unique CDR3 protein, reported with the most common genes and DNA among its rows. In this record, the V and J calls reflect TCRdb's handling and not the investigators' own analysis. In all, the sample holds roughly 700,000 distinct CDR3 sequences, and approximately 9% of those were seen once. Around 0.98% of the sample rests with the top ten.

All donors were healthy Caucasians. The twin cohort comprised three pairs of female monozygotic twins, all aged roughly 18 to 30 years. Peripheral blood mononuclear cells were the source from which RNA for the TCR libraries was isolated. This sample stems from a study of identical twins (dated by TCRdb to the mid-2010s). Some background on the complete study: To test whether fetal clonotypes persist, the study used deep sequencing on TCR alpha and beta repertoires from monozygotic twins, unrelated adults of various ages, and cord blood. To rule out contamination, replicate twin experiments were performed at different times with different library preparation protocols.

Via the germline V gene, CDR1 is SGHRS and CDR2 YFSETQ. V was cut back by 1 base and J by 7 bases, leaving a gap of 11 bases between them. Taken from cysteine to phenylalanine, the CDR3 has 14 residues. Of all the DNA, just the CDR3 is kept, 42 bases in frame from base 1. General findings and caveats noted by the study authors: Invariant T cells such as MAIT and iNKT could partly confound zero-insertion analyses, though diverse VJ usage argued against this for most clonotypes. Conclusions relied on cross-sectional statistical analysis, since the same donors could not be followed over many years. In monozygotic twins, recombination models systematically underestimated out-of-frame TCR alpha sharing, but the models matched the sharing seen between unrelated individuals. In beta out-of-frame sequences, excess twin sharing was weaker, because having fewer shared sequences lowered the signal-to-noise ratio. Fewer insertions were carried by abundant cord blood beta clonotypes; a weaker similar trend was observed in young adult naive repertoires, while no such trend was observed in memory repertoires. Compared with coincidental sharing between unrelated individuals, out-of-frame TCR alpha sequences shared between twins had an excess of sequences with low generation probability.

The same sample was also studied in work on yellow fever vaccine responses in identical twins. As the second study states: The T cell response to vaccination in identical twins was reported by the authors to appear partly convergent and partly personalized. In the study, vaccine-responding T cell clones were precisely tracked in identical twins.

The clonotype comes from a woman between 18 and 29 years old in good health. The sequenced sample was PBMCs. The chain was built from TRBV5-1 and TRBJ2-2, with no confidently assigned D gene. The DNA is TGCGCCAGCAGCTTGAAAGTGGACGGCGGGGAGCTGTTTTTT. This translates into CASSLKVDGGELFF.